The 22 T cell receptor beta chains listed next were all sequenced from one sample in a study. The sorted Tregs were CD4+CD25+CD127-/low cells. A single record per CDR3 protein comes from TCRdb applying MiXCR to the 5' RACE reads. The sample shows approximately 9,800 distinct CDR3 sequences, 12% to 15% of them seen only once. The sequenced sample was Tregs sorted from blood. Receptors originate from a female donor with breast cancer.

By its share, this clonotype is medium-sized. This rearrangement joins TRBV6-5 to TRBJ1-5; 8 nucleotides line up with TRBD1. With V trimmed by 5 bases and J by 2 bases, 11 bases remained unmatched. The germline CDR1 and CDR2 sequences are MNHEY and SVGAGI. CDR3 length equals 17 residues. The CDR3: CASSPLDRGGGNQPQHF. Written as DNA, the CDR3 is TGTGCCAGCAGTCCACTTGACAGGGGAGGCGGCAATCAGCCCCAGCATTTT.

Remarks on this clonotype: A much larger clonotype is one base distant, so this may be a read error. This chain links TRBV6-2 or TRBV6-3 with TRBJ2-1; D remains unclear. The germline V gene encodes CDR1 MNHEY and CDR2 SVGEGT. The CDR3 sequence is 13 residues long. As DNA, the CDR3 is TGTGCCGGCAGTTCTCTACCGCGGAATGAGCAGTTCTTC. Translating it yields CAGSSLPRNEQFF.

By share of the sample, this clonotype is medium-sized. This chain links TRBV6-5 with TRBJ1-2; the match to TRBD1 covers 10 bases. V shed 6 bases and J 7 bases; nucleotides not matched to a gene: 11. The CDR3 totals 15 residues. Germline V gene lookup returns CDR1 MNHEY and CDR2 SVGAGI. CDR3 protein: CASRGQGHPMFGYTF. CDR3 nucleotides: TGTGCCAGCAGGGGACAGGGGCACCCTATGTTTGGCTACACCTTC.

This clonotype was seen ten or more times. The CDR3 is CASSLGQIQETQYF. The CDR3, as DNA: TGCGCCAGCAGCCTAGGACAGATCCAAGAGACCCAGTACTTC. The gene calls are TRBV4-1 and TRBJ2-5, with a weak D call TRBD1 (6 bases). The V gene's germline CDR1 is MGHRA and CDR2 YSYEKL. This CDR3 spans 14 amino acids. The V end lost 4 bases, the J end lost 1 base, and 10 bases lay between the germline ends.

The chain combines TRBV5-1 with TRBJ1-4; D not certain. The CDR3 is 17 residues long. The V end lost 3 bases, the J end lost 0 bases, and 15 bases lay between the germline ends. Germline CDR1 reads SGHRS; CDR2 reads YFSETQ. The CDR3 region is CASSSEMPGTTNEKLFF. The CDR3 nucleotides are TGCGCCAGCAGCTCGGAAATGCCCGGGACAACTAATGAAAAACTGTTTTTT.

There are a few counts of this clonotype. V and J are TRBV28 and TRBJ2-7, with D perhaps matching TRBD1 (5 bases). The CDR3 is 13 amino acids. Trimming took 5 bases from V and 6 from J, leaving 14 bases between them. Germline values: CDR1 MDHEN, CDR2 SYDVKM. The CDR3 DNA is TGTGCCAGCAGTCTCGAATATAGGGGCGAGCAGTACTTC. It specifies CASSLEYRGEQYF.

This clonotype came up many times. The gene calls are TRBV20-1 and TRBJ2-3; D is perhaps TRBD2 (5 bases). Trimming took off 3 bases at V and 4 bases at J, with 14 bases between the two ends. Germline loops: CDR1 DFQATT, CDR2 SNEGSKA (reference sequence). The CDR3 is 14 residues long. The CDR3 sequence: CSASPGDGADTQYF. As DNA, the CDR3 is TGCAGTGCTAGTCCCGGGGATGGCGCAGATACGCAGTATTTT.

This clonotype was picked up many times. V usage is TRBV7-2 and J usage is TRBJ1-2; D gene ambiguous. In germline, CDR1 is SGHTA, CDR2 FQGNSA. The CDR3 has 13 amino acids. Trimming removed 1 base from V and 8 bases from J, with 11 bases in between. Here the CDR3 reads CASSLDRSSGYTF. The CDR3 nucleotides are TGTGCCAGCAGCTTAGATCGGTCGAGCGGCTACACCTTC.

This chain connects TRBV20-1 to TRBJ1-4; D is unclear. Trimming removed 3 bases at V and 4 bases at J, with 12 bases between. CDR1 and CDR2 (germline): DFQATT, SNEGSKA (reference sequence). This CDR3 has 14 residues. CDR3 in DNA: TGCAGTGCTAGGAAGGTAGACTATAATGAAAAACTGTTTTTT. Encoded protein: CSARKVDYNEKLFF.

About this clonotype itself: Mismatch with germline at one junction end may stem from a read error. This rearrangement joins TRBV6-5 to TRBJ2-7, with 9 nucleotides matching TRBD2. The germline gives CDR1 MNHEY, CDR2 SVGAGI. The CDR3 spans 12 residues. CDR3 sequence: CASSPRGGELYF. Written as DNA, the CDR3 is TGTGCCAGCAGTCCGCGGGGGGGCGAGCTGTACTTC.

This clonotype has only a few counts. The chain uses TRBV5-1 and TRBJ2-7, with a weak D call TRBD2 (6 bases). This CDR3 contains 14 residues. Trimming stripped 0 bases from V and 4 bases from J, with 11 bases between. Germline V CDR1 and CDR2: SGHRS, YFSETQ. Here the CDR3 reads CASSLVGGAYEQYF. CDR3 coding DNA: TGCGCCAGCAGCTTGGTCGGGGGAGCGTACGAGCAGTACTTC.

Relative to its sample, this clonotype is medium-sized. The rearrangement joins TRBV5-1 to TRBJ2-1; 10 bases match TRBD2. Germline assignment: CDR1 SGHRS and CDR2 YFSETQ. V lost 4 bases to trimming and J lost 5 bases; unmatched junction nucleotides: 6. This CDR3 has 15 residues. This chain's CDR3 is CASSPGLAPNNEQFF. CDR3 DNA sequence: TGCGCCAGCAGCCCGGGACTAGCGCCGAACAATGAGCAGTTCTTC.

The CDR3: CASSPPRGARPGSDTQYF. The CDR3 DNA reads TGTGCCAGCTCACCACCTCGGGGGGCGCGGCCCGGGTCGGATACGCAGTATTTT. The rearrangement joins TRBV18 to TRBJ2-3; possibly TRBD2 for D (7 bases). The germline V gene encodes CDR1 KGHSH and CDR2 LQKENI. Trimming stripped 0 bases from V and 6 bases from J, with 22 bases between. The CDR3 sequence is 18 residues long.

In this sample, this clonotype turned up a few times. A read error may explain this, as a much larger clone is one base away. The chain employs TRBV10-2 and TRBJ1-2; no definite D call. The CDR3 loop spans 12 amino acids. CDR1 and CDR2 from the germline V gene are WSHSY and SAAADI. CDR3 nucleotide sequence: TGCACCAGCAGTGAACAGTACTATGGCTACACCTTC. Residues: CTSSEQYYGYTF.

This chain's CDR3 is CASSSQGASGLQETQYF. The CDR3 bases are TGCGCCAGCAGCTCCCAGGGGGCTAGCGGCCTCCAAGAGACCCAGTACTTC. The rearrangement joins TRBV5-1 to TRBJ2-5, with D tentatively TRBD1 (8 bases). Per germline, CDR1 SGHRS and CDR2 YFSETQ. This CDR3 spans 17 amino acids. Trimming stripped 3 bases from V and 1 base from J, with 19 bases between.

Notes on this clonotype: A much larger clone is a single base away; this may be a read error. The gene calls are TRBV6-2 or TRBV6-3 and TRBJ2-1; D might be TRBD2 (6 bases). Germline assignment: CDR1 MNHEY and CDR2 SVGEGT. The CDR3 is 13 residues long. The CDR3 is CASRPQEGNEQSF. The CDR3 coding sequence is TGTGCCAGCAGACCGCAGGAGGGGAATGAGCAGTCCTTC.

This clonotype is classed as medium-sized. The genes are TRBV20-1 and TRBJ1-4; 10 bases map to TRBD1. Germline V CDR1 and CDR2: DFQATT, SNEGSKA (reference sequence). V was pared by 5 bases and J by 14 bases, with 8 bases of the junction left unmatched. This CDR3 region has 12 residues. The CDR3 DNA follows: TGCAGTGCTGGGAGGGACAGGGGACGGCTGTTTTTT. Its translation: CSAGRDRGRLFF.

The chain has TRBV9 and TRBJ1-1; TRBD1 might be the D (6 bases). CDR1 SGDLS and CDR2 YYNGEE come from the germline V gene. V was cut by 2 bases and J by 5 bases, with 13 bases left in between. CDR3 length: 14 amino acids. This CDR3 is CASSVSGVKTEAFF. DNA for the CDR3: TGTGCCAGCAGCGTTTCAGGGGTCAAAACTGAAGCTTTCTTT.

This clonotype is medium-sized within its sample. The chain employs TRBV10-3 and TRBJ2-7; D is uncertain. This CDR3 has 13 amino acids. Per the germline V gene, CDR1 is ENHRY and CDR2 is SYGVKD. V was trimmed by 0 bases and J by 4 bases, leaving 7 bases between them. In nucleotides, the CDR3 is TGTGCCATCAGTGAGTCCCATCTTTACGAGCAGTACTTC. It encodes CAISESHLYEQYF.

This clonotype is deemed medium-sized. The V gene is TRBV6-2 or TRBV6-3, the J gene TRBJ2-5, with a tentative D call TRBD2 (5 bases). CDR1 is MNHEY, CDR2 SVGEGT, per germline. The CDR3 contains 13 residues. V gave up 6 bases and J gave up 0 bases, with 8 bases separating them. CDR3 amino acids: CASSQRYQETQYF. The CDR3 DNA sequence: TGTGCCAGCAGCCAGCGGTACCAAGAGACCCAGTACTTC.

In this sample, this clonotype is medium-sized (0.01 to 0.1%). V is TRBV27 and J is TRBJ2-3; 7 bases are shared with TRBD2. The V gene's germline CDR1 is MNHEY and CDR2 SMNVEV (reference sequence). V was clipped by 9 bases and J by 0 bases; unmatched bases: 6. The CDR3 sequence is 14 residues long. This CDR3 reads CASGRSGSTDTQYF. The DNA of the CDR3 is TGTGCCAGTGGGCGTAGCGGGAGCACAGATACGCAGTATTTT.

This clonotype is medium-sized (0.01 to 0.1%) by share. The chain is built from TRBV10-2 and TRBJ1-1; no reliable D call. Germline V lookup: CDR1 WSHSY, CDR2 SAAADI. Trimming pared 8 bases from V and 3 bases from J, leaving 13 bases between. CDR3 size: 13 residues. The CDR3 is CASGLGIDTEAFF. In DNA form, the CDR3 reads TGCGCCAGCGGTTTGGGAATCGACACTGAAGCTTTCTTT.